Following are 4 T cell receptor beta chains from one sample sequenced in a study of beta chain features in type 1 diabetes. Expressed TCRB transcripts got sequenced, as all isolated RNA was reverse transcribed. Using immunoSEQ multiplex PCR, the repertoire was profiled, and TCRdb retains in-frame clones only, with some absent. The table includes around 400,000 clones, 10% to 15% detected once. The sequenced sample was naive CD4+ T cells from blood. The origin of the receptors is a man aged 18 to 35 in good health.

This clone was observed a handful of times. The chain joins TRBV4-2 to TRBJ1-4; D may be TRBD1 (6 bases). The CDR3 loop spans 17 amino acids. Germline CDR1 is LGHNA and CDR2 is YNFKEQ. V lost 2 bases and J 5 bases, leaving 18 bases between the germline ends. The CDR3 sequence is CASSQRGSGTRNEKLFF. The CDR3, as DNA: TGTGCCAGCAGCCAACGCGGGTCCGGGACAAGAAATGAAAAACTGTTTTTT.

The genes are TRBV7-9 and TRBJ1-4; weak D call: TRBD1 (5 bases). With 2 bases removed from V and 3 bases from J, the gap between germline ends came to 10 bases. The CDR3 runs to 15 residues. Germline V gene data show CDR1 as SEHNR and CDR2 as FQNEAQ (reference sequence). The CDR3 here is CASSLQAGSNEKLFF. The CDR3 DNA sequence: TGTGCCAGCAGCTTACAGGCAGGGTCTAATGAAAAACTGTTTTTT.

This clone has ten or more counts. This chain uses TRBV29-1 with TRBJ2-1; TRBD1 might be the D (5 bases). V lost 2 bases to trimming and J lost 5 bases, with 10 bases between them. Germline V lookup: CDR1 SQVTM, CDR2 ANQGSEA. The CDR3 is 13 residues long. The CDR3 spells CSVERTSDNEQFF. CDR3 nucleotide sequence: TGCAGCGTTGAACGGACAAGCGACAATGAGCAGTTCTTC.

This clone was seen more than once but under ten times. The chain links TRBV28 to TRBJ1-5; D gene ambiguous. CDR1 is MDHEN, CDR2 SYDVKM, per germline. The V end was cut by 4 bases, the J end by 0 bases, with 10 bases between. The CDR3 consists of 15 residues. CDR3 DNA sequence: TGTGCCAGCAGTTACGTCCGGGGTAGCAATCAGCCCCAGCATTTT. Its translation: CASSYVRGSNQPQHF.